This T cell receptor beta chain was sequenced in a study of T cells in Graves' hyperthyroidism and ophthalmopathy. The wider study: The authors collected peripheral blood at initial diagnosis, before any treatment. General study results and limits: Most clonotypes expanded in the thyroid (above 0.001) were also present in blood.

The V gene lost 0 bases and the J gene lost 7 bases, with 16 bases spanning the gap. CDR3 length: 16 residues. Germline CDR1 is MNHNS and CDR2 is SASEGT. This clonotype was recorded many times. Antigen specificity is unknown. The TCR beta CDR3 regions underwent amplification using RNA transcripts as the source. The study used the HTBI primer set for a first-round RT-PCR of the TCR CDR3. TCRdb re-derived calls from the multiplex PCR reads in MiXCR, one entry per CDR3 protein. The table shows about 600,000 distinct CDR3 sequences, with more than 13% occurring only once. On the basis of clinical symptoms, serum thyroxine and TRAb, thyroid ultrasound and orbital computed tomography, diagnoses were made.

The chain links TRBV6-1 to TRBJ1-5; a weak D match, TRBD1 (6 bases). What was sequenced was blood. The clonotype comes from a woman under 30 with Graves' ophthalmopathy. CDR3 region: CASSEAWTVSGQPQHF. CDR3 nucleotide sequence: TGTGCCAGCAGTGAAGCCTGGACAGTTAGCGGGCAGCCCCAGCATTTT.